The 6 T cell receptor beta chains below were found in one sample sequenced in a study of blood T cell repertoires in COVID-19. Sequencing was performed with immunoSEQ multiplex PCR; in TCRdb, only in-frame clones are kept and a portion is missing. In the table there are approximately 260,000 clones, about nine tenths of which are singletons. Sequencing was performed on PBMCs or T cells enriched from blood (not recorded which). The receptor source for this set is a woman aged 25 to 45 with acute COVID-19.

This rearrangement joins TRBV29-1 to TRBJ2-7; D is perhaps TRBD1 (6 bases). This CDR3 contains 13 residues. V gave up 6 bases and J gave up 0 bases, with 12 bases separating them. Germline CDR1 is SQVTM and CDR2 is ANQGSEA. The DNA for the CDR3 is TGCAGCGTACAAACAGGGAGCTCCTACGAGCAGTACTTC. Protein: CSVQTGSSYEQYF.

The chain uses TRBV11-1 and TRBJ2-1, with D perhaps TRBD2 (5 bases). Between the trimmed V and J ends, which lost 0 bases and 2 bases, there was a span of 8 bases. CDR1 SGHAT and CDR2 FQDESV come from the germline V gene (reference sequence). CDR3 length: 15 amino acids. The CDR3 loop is CASSLAEGPYNEQFF. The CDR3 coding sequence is TGTGCCAGCAGCTTAGCAGAGGGCCCCTACAATGAGCAGTTCTTC.

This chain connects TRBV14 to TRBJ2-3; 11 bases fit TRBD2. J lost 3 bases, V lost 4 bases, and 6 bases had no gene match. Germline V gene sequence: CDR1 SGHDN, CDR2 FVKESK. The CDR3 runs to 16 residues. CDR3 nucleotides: TGTGCCAGCAGCCCCCAGACTAGCGGGGTTACAGATACGCAGTATTTT. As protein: CASSPQTSGVTDTQYF.

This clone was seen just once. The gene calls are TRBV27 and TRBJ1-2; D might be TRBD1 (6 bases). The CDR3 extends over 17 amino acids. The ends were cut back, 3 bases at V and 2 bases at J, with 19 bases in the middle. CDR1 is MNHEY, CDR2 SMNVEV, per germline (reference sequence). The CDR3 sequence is CASSFRARQGRNYGYTF. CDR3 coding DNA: TGTGCCAGCAGTTTTCGGGCCCGGCAGGGGAGAAACTATGGCTACACCTTC.

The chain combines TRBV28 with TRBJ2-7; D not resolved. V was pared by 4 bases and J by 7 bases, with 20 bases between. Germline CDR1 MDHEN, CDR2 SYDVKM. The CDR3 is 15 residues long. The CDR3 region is CASSSPPLAVREQYF. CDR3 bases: TGTGCCAGCAGTTCCCCCCCTTTAGCCGTGAGGGAGCAGTACTTC.

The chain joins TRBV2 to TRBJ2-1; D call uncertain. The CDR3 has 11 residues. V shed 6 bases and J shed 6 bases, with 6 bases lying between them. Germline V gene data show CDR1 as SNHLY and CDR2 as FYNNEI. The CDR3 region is CASREINEQFF. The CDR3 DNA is TGTGCCAGCAGGGAGATCAATGAGCAGTTCTTC.